The T cell receptor beta chain under discussion was sequenced for a study of post-analysis software for immune sequencing data. Study-level points and caveats: Compared with controls, patients showed significantly lower normalized Chao1 diversity. Samples from one preparation batch, clustered by F measure, grouped strongly together. TRBV segments more frequent in patients than in controls numbered about five and included TRBV5-6, TRBV5-1 and TRBV20-1.

This clonotype was observed a handful of times. Antigen specificity is unknown. cDNA libraries for TCR beta contained unique molecular identifiers. Out of about 0.9 to 11 million T cells, about 510,000 cDNA molecules were generated. TCRdb re-called the PCR reads through MiXCR, storing one row per CDR3 protein. Found here are 650,000 to 900,000 distinct CDR3 sequences, 46% of them singletons; the top ten hold 4% to 5%. Germline loops: CDR1 SGHRS, CDR2 YFSETQ. The junction had 3 bases not matched to a gene; V was cut back by 1 base and J by 5 bases. The CDR3 spans 15 residues. Sequences were obtained from blood. This chain uses TRBV5-1 with TRBJ2-3; 11 bases map to TRBD2. The receptor was derived from a girl aged 10-17 years with multiple sclerosis. The DNA of the CDR3 is TGCGCCAGCAGCTTGAAACTAGCGGGAGTAGATACGCAGTATTTT. Its protein is CASSLKLAGVDTQYF.